The T cell receptor beta chain described here comes from a study of blood T cell repertoires in COVID-19. Study context: COVID-19 samples, acute and convalescent, were from the United States, Italy and Spain.

Using immunoSEQ multiplex PCR, the repertoire was profiled, and TCRdb retains in-frame clones only, with some absent. The sample has about 210,000 clones, around 89% seen once. Sequences were obtained from peripheral blood. The receptor comes from a woman in her 40s with acute or convalescent COVID-19.

The CDR3 DNA is TGTGCCAGCAGTTGGAGTCTGGTCTACGAGCAGTACGTC. Encoded protein: CASSWSLVYEQYV. V is TRBV6-6 and J is TRBJ2-7, with unresolved D. Germline V CDR1 and CDR2: MNHNY, SVGAGI (reference sequence). CDR3 length: 13 residues. Trimming stripped 4 bases from V and 3 bases from J, with 10 bases between.